Described below is a single TCR beta chain sequence and its context. This clone was seen only once. Its specific antigen is unknown. No base quality information exists; no much larger clone differs at one position. To sequence the TCRbeta CDR3 region, genomic DNA was isolated from the sorted cells. TCRbeta CDR3 regions were sequenced using the immunoSEQ Assay. TCRdb provides this immuneACCESS table in a form limited to in-frame rearrangements. Some clones are lacking; in checked studies, under half of them reflect an unresolved V gene, and why the rest are absent is not known. For this sample the table gives about 77,000 clones, of which 85% to 90% were detected only once. The leading ten clones occupy more than 2.5% of the sample. For CDR1 and CDR2, the germline V gene (reference sequence) lists SGHNT and YYREEE. V was cut back by 0 bases and J by 2 bases, leaving a gap of 7 bases between them. From its cysteine to its phenylalanine, the CDR3 spans 14 amino acids. The kept DNA is CDR3 alone, 42 bases in frame from the first base.

The sample belongs to a study of OX40 agonist ivuxolimab in advanced cancers. Background on the whole study: The costimulatory receptor OX40 (CD134) was targeted by ivuxolimab, a fully human IgG2 agonistic monoclonal antibody. Intravenous ivuxolimab was administered to patients every 2 weeks at six dose levels: 0.01, 0.1, 0.3, 1.5, 3 and 10 mg/kg. Among the approximately 54 dose-escalation patients, about 19 had hepatocellular carcinoma, 15 or so melanoma, 9 renal cell carcinoma and 9 head and neck cancer. In the dose-escalation cohort, more than 80% of patients were male, and the mean age was around 60 years with a range of roughly 20 to 79. Prior anti-PD-1, anti-PD-L1 or anti-CTLA-4 therapy was permitted, and checkpoint inhibitors had been received by 40% to 50% of dose-escalation patients. Partial responses were achieved by three dose-escalation patients, of whom one had hepatocellular carcinoma and two had cutaneous melanoma. Peripheral TCRbeta sequencing aimed to test whether ivuxolimab altered TCR sequence diversity and caused clonal T-cell expansion. The monotherapy dose-escalation portion (N of about 50 patients) of the phase I ivuxolimab trial is reported in the paper. The investigation overall reported the following: At doses of 0.1 to 3.0 mg/kg, clonal expansion of both CD4+ and CD8+ T cells in blood was seen between baseline and week 6. After ivuxolimab, more expanded clones were found on average in CD8+ T cells than in CD4+ T cells. In partial responders in the 0.1-3.0 mg/kg groups, normalized peripheral clonal expansion was found to be among the lowest, especially among CD8+ T cells. The antigen specificity of the clonally expanded peripheral T cells was not determined. Low levels of normalized T-cell clonal expansion were also seen in some patients who did not respond.

The trial excluded patients who had a history of autoimmune disease or were on systemic immunosuppression. In every dose cohort, peripheral blood was drawn for TCR sequencing at baseline, cycle 4 day 1, and cycle 7 day 1. Samples came from an open-label, multicenter, first-in-human phase I dose-escalation trial of ivuxolimab. The trial enrolled adults with locally advanced or metastatic head and neck squamous cell, hepatocellular, melanoma or renal cell carcinoma. Before TCR sequencing, CD4+ T cells and CD8+ T cells from peripheral blood were sorted into separate populations. The specimen was CD4+ or CD8+ T cells sorted from blood, collected in a trial of the OX40 agonist ivuxolimab. This chain is built from TRBV5-4 and TRBJ2-3; no D gene call is confident. The source is an adult with an advanced solid tumor such as melanoma, head and neck, liver or kidney cancer. The CDR3 in this case is CASSLERSTDTQYF. At the DNA level, the sequence is TGTGCCAGCAGCTTGGAGCGCTCCACAGATACGCAGTATTTT.